These T cell receptor beta chains were read from a single sample in a study of blood T cell repertoires in COVID-19. Profiled with immunoSEQ multiplex PCR; TCRdb holds only in-frame clones, not every one. The repertoire holds 30,000 to 35,000 clones, with approximately 81% as singletons. The sample was peripheral blood. The receptors here all came from a man between 65 and 80 years old with COVID-19, enrolled during active disease. Both conserved end residues are part of each CDR3. The D gene is left open where the match is weak. For some rows the clone size is stated as once, few or many, or as a class when expanded; others skip it.

clone_size	d_call	v_call	j_call	cdr3_length	cdr3_aa	cdr3_nt
NA	TRBD2	TRBV10-3	TRBJ2-7	15	CAISAQSSGAPEQYF	TGTGCCATCAGCGCCCAGTCTAGCGGAGCCCCTGAGCAGTACTTC
NA	TRBD2	TRBV11-2	TRBJ2-3	15	CASRRLAGPFDTQYF	TGTGCCAGCAGACGACTAGCGGGACCCTTTGATACGCAGTATTTT
NA	NA	TRBV6-5	TRBJ1-6	12	CACTGRNSPLHF	TGTGCCTGTACAGGGCGGAATTCACCCCTCCACTTT
NA	NA	TRBV5-6	TRBJ2-7	13	CASSLQGTYEQYF	TGTGCCAGCAGCTTACAGGGTACATACGAGCAGTACTTC
NA	TRBD1	TRBV19	TRBJ1-5	14	CASSRQGWDQPQHF	TGTGCCAGTAGTAGACAGGGCTGGGATCAGCCCCAGCATTTT
NA	NA	TRBV4-3	TRBJ1-4	18	CASSQWRPGRGNNEKLFF	TGCGCCAGCAGCCAATGGCGTCCCGGCAGGGGAAATAATGAAAAACTGTTTTTT
NA	TRBD2	TRBV5-5	TRBJ2-1	15	CASSLAGTRRSEQFF	TGTGCCAGCAGCTTGGCGGGGACTAGAAGGAGTGAGCAGTTCTTC
once	TRBD2	TRBV7-2	TRBJ2-7	14	CASSQTSGSYEQYF	TGTGCCAGCAGCCAAACTAGCGGGAGCTACGAGCAGTACTTC
NA	TRBD1	TRBV4-1	TRBJ1-6	15	CASSQMGTGHSPLHF	TGCGCCAGCAGCCAAATGGGGACAGGGCATTCACCCCTCCACTTT
once	NA	TRBV12-3/TRBV12-4	TRBJ2-4	12	CASSLRVYIQYF	TGTGCCAGCAGTTTACGGGTATACATTCAGTACTTC
NA	TRBD2	TRBV5-1	TRBJ2-2	17	CASSLGLAGTITGELFF	TGCGCCAGCAGTTTGGGACTAGCGGGAACGATCACCGGGGAGCTGTTTTTT
NA	NA	TRBV29-1	TRBJ2-7	12	CSVAGISYEQYF	TGCAGCGTTGCAGGGATTTCCTACGAGCAGTACTTC
NA	NA	TRBV28	TRBJ1-5	11	CASSFEQPQHF	TGTGCCAGCAGTTTTGAGCAGCCCCAGCATTTT
NA	TRBD1	TRBV7-6	TRBJ1-5	16	CASSLEATGVHQPQHF	TGTGCCAGCAGCTTAGAAGCGACAGGGGTTCATCAGCCCCAGCATTTT
NA	NA	TRBV27	TRBJ2-1	13	CASSYHLNGEQFF	TGTGCCAGCAGCTACCACCTCAACGGGGAGCAGTTCTTC
NA	TRBD1	TRBV7-8	TRBJ2-1	15	CASSWDRRAYNEQFF	TGTGCCAGCAGCTGGGACAGGAGAGCTTACAATGAGCAGTTCTTC
NA	NA	TRBV2	TRBJ1-5	13	CASSPDGVQPQHF	TGTGCCAGCAGCCCCGACGGGGTCCAGCCCCAGCATTTT
NA	TRBD2	TRBV7-8	TRBJ2-7	16	CASAPSGRALGVEQYF	TGTGCCAGCGCTCCGAGCGGGAGGGCCTTGGGGGTCGAGCAGTACTTC
NA	NA	TRBV6-4	TRBJ2-2	16	CASSDSRVFDTGELFF	TGTGCCAGCAGTGACTCCAGGGTGTTTGACACCGGGGAGCTGTTTTTT
NA	NA	TRBV7-2	TRBJ2-5	11	CASSSVETQYF	TGTGCCAGCAGCTCGGTGGAGACCCAGTACTTC
NA	TRBD1	TRBV19	TRBJ2-2	15	CASNNRGPNTGELFF	TGTGCCAGTAACAACAGGGGTCCGAACACCGGGGAGCTGTTTTTT
NA	TRBD1	TRBV6-5	TRBJ2-7	13	CASSSRQGSEQYF	TGTGCCAGCAGTTCCAGACAGGGTTCGGAGCAGTACTTC
NA	NA	TRBV28	TRBJ1-4	16	CASTLGVLTTNEKLFF	TGTGCCAGCACCTTGGGAGTATTGACAACTAATGAAAAACTGTTTTTT
NA	NA	TRBV19	TRBJ2-1	20	CASSIVYGGGLGENYNEQFF	TGTGCCAGTAGTATAGTGTATGGAGGGGGCTTAGGGGAGAACTACAATGAGCAGTTCTTC
once	TRBD1	TRBV10-1	TRBJ1-2	13	CASREGTVYGYTF	TGCGCCAGCAGGGAAGGGACAGTTTATGGCTACACCTTC
NA	NA	TRBV12-5	TRBJ1-5	13	CASAAGGNQPQHF	TGTGCTAGTGCCGCCGGAGGCAATCAGCCCCAGCATTTT
NA	NA	TRBV10-3	TRBJ1-5	15	CAISRTLDPNQPQHF	TGTGCCATCAGTAGGACACTTGACCCCAATCAGCCCCAGCATTTT
NA	TRBD2	TRBV5-4	TRBJ2-2	14	CASRTSGNYGELFF	TGTGCCAGCCGGACTAGCGGGAATTACGGGGAGCTGTTTTTT
NA	NA	TRBV7-2	TRBJ2-1	12	CASSLDAGEQFF	TGTGCCAGCAGCTTAGACGCCGGTGAGCAGTTCTTC
NA	TRBD2	TRBV6-5	TRBJ2-7	14	CASSLGTSIYEQYF	TGTGCCAGCAGCCTCGGGACTAGTATTTACGAGCAGTACTTC
few	NA	TRBV28	TRBJ2-7	14	CASSFPGRVFEQYF	TGTGCCAGCAGTTTTCCAGGAAGAGTTTTCGAGCAGTACTTC
once	TRBD2	TRBV5-4	TRBJ2-7	14	CASSLVGEGYEQYF	TGTGCCAGCAGCTTGGTCGGGGAGGGGTACGAGCAGTACTTC
NA	TRBD2	TRBV5-4	TRBJ2-7	14	CASSSAGRPFEQYF	TGTGCCAGCAGCTCAGCGGGACGGCCGTTCGAGCAGTACTTC
NA	NA	TRBV9	TRBJ1-3	14	CASSAQVSGNTIYF	TGTGCCAGCAGCGCTCAGGTATCTGGAAACACCATATATTTT
NA	TRBD1	TRBV19	TRBJ1-5	15	CASSIVQGVIQPQHF	TGTGCCAGTAGTATCGTGCAGGGGGTTATTCAGCCCCAGCATTTT
NA	NA	TRBV19	TRBJ2-4	11	CASRIGVIQYF	TGTGCCAGTAGGATAGGCGTTATTCAGTACTTC
NA	TRBD1	TRBV14	TRBJ1-1	15	CASSQGPGQVTEAFF	TGTGCCAGCAGCCAAGGCCCCGGACAGGTAACTGAAGCTTTCTTT
once	NA	TRBV5-5	TRBJ1-4	13	CASSRRGGEKLFF	TGTGCCAGCAGCCGGAGGGGAGGGGAAAAACTGTTTTTT
NA	NA	TRBV11-2	TRBJ2-3	10	CASSQVTQYF	TGTGCCAGCAGCCAGGTTACGCAGTATTTT
few	TRBD2	TRBV9	TRBJ2-1	17	CASSVAPTSGRLNEQFF	TGTGCCAGCAGCGTAGCCCCTACTAGCGGGAGGCTCAATGAGCAGTTCTTC
NA	TRBD2	TRBV19	TRBJ2-3	19	CASSIRGLAGARGTDTQYF	TGTGCCAGTAGTATAAGGGGACTAGCGGGAGCACGCGGCACAGATACGCAGTATTTT
NA	TRBD1	TRBV5-4	TRBJ1-2	16	CASSLPGTGVGYGYTF	TGTGCCAGCAGCTTGCCCGGGACAGGGGTGGGCTATGGCTACACCTTC
NA	TRBD1	TRBV28	TRBJ1-2	16	CASSLVLDGTGNGYTF	TGTGCCAGCAGTTTGGTACTGGACGGGACAGGGAACGGCTACACCTTC
NA	NA	TRBV6-1	TRBJ2-7	15	CASSERSVLPYEQYF	TGTGCCAGCAGTGAAAGGAGCGTCCTACCCTACGAGCAGTACTTC
few	TRBD1	TRBV5-4	TRBJ1-1	13	CASSRQGASEAFF	TGTGCCAGCAGCAGACAGGGGGCGTCTGAAGCTTTCTTT
NA	TRBD1	TRBV27	TRBJ1-4	13	CATSGTGESELFF	TGTGCCACCTCGGGGACAGGAGAAAGCGAACTGTTTTTT
NA	TRBD1	TRBV19	TRBJ2-7	16	CASSSQWDSFTYEQYF	TGTGCCAGTAGTTCCCAATGGGACAGCTTCACCTACGAGCAGTACTTC
medium-sized	NA	TRBV2	TRBJ1-1	15	CASRPGGGLGTEAFF	TGTGCCAGCAGACCGGGAGGGGGATTGGGCACTGAAGCTTTCTTT
NA	NA	TRBV7-8	TRBJ2-3	15	CASSFGGQAVSTQYF	TGTGCCAGCAGCTTTGGGGGCCAGGCCGTTAGTACGCAGTATTTT
NA	TRBD2	TRBV2	TRBJ2-1	15	CASSQRLAGANEQFF	TGTGCCAGCAGTCAAAGACTAGCGGGAGCGAATGAGCAGTTCTTC
NA	NA	TRBV7-9	TRBJ2-1	19	CASSPLSGAGTSLYNEQFF	TGTGCCAGCAGCCCCCTTAGTGGGGCGGGAACCTCCCTGTACAATGAGCAGTTCTTC
NA	TRBD2	TRBV7-3	TRBJ2-1	16	CASSLRRSGTFDEQFF	TGTGCCAGCAGCTTAAGACGTAGCGGGACTTTCGATGAGCAGTTCTTC
NA	TRBD2	TRBV2	TRBJ2-3	15	CASRRSGSGTDTQYF	TGTGCCAGCAGACGGAGCGGGAGCGGCACAGATACGCAGTATTTT
few	NA	TRBV7-9	TRBJ1-2	12	CASSSGQWGYTF	TGTGCCAGCAGCTCAGGACAGTGGGGCTACACCTTC